The sequence of this TCR beta chain was determined in a study of T cells in pancreatic ductal adenocarcinoma. General study findings and limits: Results skew toward the minority of patients with early-stage disease.

Comment on this clone: Its specificity is unknown.

The V gene end was trimmed by 5 bases and the J gene end by 7 bases; junction bases not matched to a gene: 13. Germline loops: CDR1 MNHEY, CDR2 SMNVEV (reference sequence). CDR3 length: 16 residues. The assay was immunoSEQ multiplex PCR, and TCRdb's table has in-frame clones only and misses some. This table has about 97,000 clones, 90% to 95% appearing once. Selected pancreatic ductal adenocarcinoma patients had undergone surgery without neoadjuvant therapy. The sequenced material came from PBMCs. The rearrangement uses TRBV27 and TRBJ2-7, with 11 positions matching TRBD2. The sequence came from a human donor with pancreatic ductal adenocarcinoma. CDR3 region: CASSKWGLAETREQYF. The CDR3 coding sequence is TGTGCCAGCAGTAAATGGGGACTAGCGGAAACGCGGGAGCAGTACTTC.